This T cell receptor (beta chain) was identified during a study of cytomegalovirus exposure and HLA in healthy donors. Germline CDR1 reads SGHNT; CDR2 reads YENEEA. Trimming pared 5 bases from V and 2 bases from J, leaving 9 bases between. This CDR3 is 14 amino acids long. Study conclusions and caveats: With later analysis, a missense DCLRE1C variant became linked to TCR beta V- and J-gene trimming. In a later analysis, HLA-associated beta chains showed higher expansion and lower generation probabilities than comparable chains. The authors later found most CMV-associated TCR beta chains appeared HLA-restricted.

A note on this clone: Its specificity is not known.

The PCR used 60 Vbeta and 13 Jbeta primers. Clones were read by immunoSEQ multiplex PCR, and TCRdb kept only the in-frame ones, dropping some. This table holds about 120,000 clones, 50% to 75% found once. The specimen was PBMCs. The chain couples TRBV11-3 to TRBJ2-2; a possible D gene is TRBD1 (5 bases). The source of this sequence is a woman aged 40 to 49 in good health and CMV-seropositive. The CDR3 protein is CASSRRANTGELFF. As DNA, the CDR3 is TGTGCCAGCAGCCGCAGGGCAAACACCGGGGAGCTGTTTTTT.